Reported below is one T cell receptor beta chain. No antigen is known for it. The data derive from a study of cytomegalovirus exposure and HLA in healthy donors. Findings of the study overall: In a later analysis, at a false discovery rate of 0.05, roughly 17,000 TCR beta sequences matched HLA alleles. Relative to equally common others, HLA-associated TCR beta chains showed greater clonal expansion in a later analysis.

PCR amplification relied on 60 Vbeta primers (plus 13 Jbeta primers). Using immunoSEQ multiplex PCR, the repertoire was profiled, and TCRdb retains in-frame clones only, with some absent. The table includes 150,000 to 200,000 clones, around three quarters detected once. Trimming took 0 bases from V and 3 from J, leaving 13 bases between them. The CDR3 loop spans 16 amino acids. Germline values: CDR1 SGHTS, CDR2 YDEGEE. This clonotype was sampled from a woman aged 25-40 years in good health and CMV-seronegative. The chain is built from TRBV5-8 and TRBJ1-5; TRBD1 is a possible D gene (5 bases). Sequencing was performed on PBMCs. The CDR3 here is CASSLDQWDYNQPQHF. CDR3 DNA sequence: TGTGCCAGCAGCTTGGATCAGTGGGACTACAATCAGCCCCAGCATTTT.